This TCR beta chain was observed in a study of early T cells in non-severe SARS-CoV-2 infection (dated by TCRdb to the early 2020s). Regarding the complete study: Because TCR sequencing relied on bulk RNA taken from unsorted whole blood, pairing of alpha and beta chains was not possible.

Concerning this clonotype itself: It has no known antigen specificity. Base qualities were left out, and no much larger clone turns up one base away.

Overall study outcomes, separate from this receptor: VDJdb matching was skewed toward anti-spike CD8 responses and likely underestimated virus-specific expansions, missing private and CD4 specificities.

Set within a cohort of healthcare workers in London, UK, this nested case-control study involved weekly PCR testing of nasopharyngeal swabs along with blood sampling. Healthcare workers were recruited between 23 and 31 March 2020, during the week of the UK lockdown, and were followed weekly for up to about 15 weeks. V is clipped by 6 bases and J by 3 bases, and the sequence between their germline boundaries is 15 bases long. The germline V gene specifies MNHEY as CDR1 and SVGAGI as CDR2. The CDR3 covers 14 residues, taking in both the cysteine and the phenylalanine. Only CDR3 DNA remains: 42 bases, in frame from the first base. Libraries were constructed by 5' RACE. These reads were obtained on a NextSeq 500. In the TCR library protocol, unique molecular identifiers were attached to individual cDNA molecules to correct for PCR bias and sequencing error. Both TCR alpha and beta chains were sequenced, and tight co-correlation was observed between alpha and beta sequence abundances in each sample. Under the source paper's analysis protocol: Decombinator V4 was used to annotate the V gene, J gene and CDR3 of the TCR sequences. TCRs were defined as expanded if a significant change between any two time points was detected under a Poisson model with p below 0.0001. TCR abundances were normalised to the total number of TCRs sequenced per sample and expressed as counts per million. MAIT TCRs were defined by TRAV1-2 paired with TRAJ12, TRAJ20 or TRAJ33, and iNKT TCRs by TRAV10 paired with TRAJ18. VDJdb, accessed on 1 November 2021, was searched for TCRs annotated for CMV, EBV and SARS-CoV-2, and TCRs annotated for more than one antigen were excluded. TCRdb ran its own pipeline on the public reads, namely fastp trimming at Q25 and MiXCR clone calling, and kept in-frame beta chains. Each entry is one CDR3 protein sequence, shown with its most common DNA and genes. What appears here as the V and J calls and clone size reflects TCRdb's work, not the paper's. The table for this sample lists around 29,000 distinct CDR3 sequences; roughly 9.7% of them were counted only once. The ten largest clones add up to 12% to 15% of the sample.

The chain couples TRBV6-5 to TRBJ2-7, with the identity of the D gene unclear. The sequencing input was whole blood. The TCR originated in an adult who was a healthcare worker with PCR-confirmed SARS-CoV-2 infection or an uninfected control (not recorded which). The bases are TGTGCCAGCAGCCCCGCGCCCAGTTACTACGAGCAGTACTTC. Its protein is CASSPAPSYYEQYF.